Sequencing of this T cell receptor (beta chain) was carried out in a study of blood T cell repertoires in COVID-19. Across the whole study: T cells, B-cell-depleted T cells, or PBMCs supplied cDNA or gDNA.

The germline CDR1 and CDR2 sequences are MNHEY and SMNVEV (reference sequence). J gave up 8 bases and V 4 bases, and 6 bases lay outside the gene matches. The CDR3 consists of 15 residues. In terms of age and location, participants ranged from about 18 to 95 years and lived in about two dozen US areas. Generated by immunoSEQ multiplex PCR, the TCRdb table keeps only in-frame clones and is missing some. There are roughly 300,000 clones in the sample; 65% to 90% occur only once, and roughly 4% lies in the top ten. The specimen was PBMCs or T cells enriched from blood (not recorded which). The source of this sequence is a middle-aged woman with acute COVID-19. The V gene is TRBV27, the J gene TRBJ1-6; TRBD1 agrees at 9 bases. The CDR3 DNA reads as TGTGCCAGCAGTTCCCGGACAGGGGTCTATTCACCCCTCCACTTT. Amino acid sequence: CASSSRTGVYSPLHF.